These 11 T cell receptor beta chains came from one sample sequenced in a study of OX40 agonist ivuxolimab in advanced cancers. Data came from immunoSEQ multiplex PCR; TCRdb stores just in-frame clones and leaves some out. The profile shows approximately 73,000 clones, about 89% of them singletons. The source material was CD4+ or CD8+ T cells sorted from blood, sampled in a trial of the OX40 agonist ivuxolimab. The receptors shown here come from an adult with an advanced solid tumor such as melanoma, head and neck, liver or kidney cancer.

The table lists this clone with a count of one. The chain is built from TRBV6-5 and TRBJ2-5; D gene ambiguous. The germline V gene has CDR1 MNHEY and CDR2 SVGAGI. CDR3 length: 13 amino acids. Trimming shortened V by 5 bases and J by 6 bases, and 13 bases separated the two germline ends. CDR3 sequence: CASSPNPKKTQYF. CDR3 nucleotides: TGTGCCAGCAGTCCCAACCCCAAAAAGACCCAGTACTTC.

DNA for the CDR3: TGTGCCAGCAGCTTGGGCAGGGGAAACTACAATGAGCAGTTCTTC. Translating it yields CASSLGRGNYNEQFF. The V call is TRBV5-4, the J call TRBJ2-1; maybe TRBD1 (6 bases). The CDR3 runs 15 residues. Germline V gives CDR1 SGHNT, CDR2 YYREEE (reference sequence). V lost 0 bases to trimming and J lost 3 bases, with 10 bases between them.

V and J are TRBV28 and TRBJ2-4; 9 bases match TRBD1. Germline V lookup: CDR1 MDHEN, CDR2 SYDVKM. V lost 5 bases, J lost 6 bases, and 8 bases stayed unmatched. The CDR3 totals 15 residues. The CDR3 nucleotides read TGTGCCAGCAGTGCACAGGGGGCTTTTAGAAACATTCAGTACTTC. Amino acid sequence: CASSAQGAFRNIQYF.

The V gene is TRBV5-1, the J gene TRBJ2-3; 7 bases match TRBD2. J gave up 5 bases and V 3 bases, and 15 bases lay outside the gene matches. Germline loops: CDR1 SGHRS, CDR2 YFSETQ. This CDR3 spans 17 amino acids. The CDR3 region is CASSWSLRREIGDTQYF. The CDR3 DNA is TGCGCCAGCAGCTGGTCACTAAGGCGGGAGATTGGAGATACGCAGTATTTT.

The chain uses TRBV5-4 and TRBJ1-1; TRBD1 might be the D (6 bases). CDR3 length equals 14 residues. Germline values: CDR1 SGHNT, CDR2 YYREEE (reference sequence). Between the trimmed V and J ends, which lost 2 bases and 6 bases, there was a span of 14 bases. The CDR3 DNA reads as TGTGCCAGCAGCTTCAGGGGTGGTAGCGCTGAAGCTTTCTTT. Translated: CASSFRGGSAEAFF.

The rearrangement joins TRBV4-2 to TRBJ1-2; weak D call: TRBD1 (6 bases). In germline, CDR1 is LGHNA, CDR2 YNFKEQ. With 5 bases removed from V and 7 bases from J, the gap between germline ends came to 17 bases. This CDR3 has 14 amino acids. The CDR3 spells CASSLEAGAGGYTF. The DNA of the CDR3 is TGTGCCAGCAGCTTGGAAGCAGGGGCTGGTGGCTACACCTTC.

This sequence joins TRBV11-3 and TRBJ2-7, with D unresolved. Trimming left V 5 bases short and J 2 bases short, with 22 bases between. CDR1 SGHNT and CDR2 YENEEA come from the germline V gene. There are 17 residues in the CDR3. CDR3 loop: CASSSLGLDLGAYEQYF. The CDR3 nucleotides are TGTGCCAGCAGCAGCCTAGGTTTGGACCTAGGAGCCTACGAGCAGTACTTC.

The chain has TRBV5-1 and TRBJ1-4; 9 positions agree with TRBD1. Germline V lookup: CDR1 SGHRS, CDR2 YFSETQ. V lost 3 bases and J lost 6; bases outside the gene matches: 9. The CDR3 covers 16 residues. The CDR3 protein is CASSSGTGNGHEKLFF. The CDR3 DNA sequence: TGCGCCAGCAGCTCCGGGACAGGGAACGGGCATGAAAAACTGTTTTTT.

The V call is TRBV28, the J call TRBJ1-5, with D hard to call. This CDR3 spans 14 amino acids. Germline V gene sequence: CDR1 MDHEN, CDR2 SYDVKM. The V gene lost 7 bases and the J gene lost 3 bases, with 13 bases spanning the gap. DNA of the CDR3: TGTGCCAGCATCCGGTGGGCCGACAATCAGCCCCAGCATTTT. Residues: CASIRWADNQPQHF. Filled out from reference TRBV28 and TRBJ1-5, the complete variable domain reads DVKVTQSSRYLVKRTGEKVFLECVQDMDHENMFWYRQDPGLGLRLIYFSYDVKMKEKGDIPEGYSVSREKKERFSLILESASTNQTSMYLCASIRWADNQPQHFGDGTRLSIL.

The rearrangement joins TRBV19 to TRBJ2-1; 9 bases line up with TRBD2. This CDR3 has 15 residues. The junction had 0 bases not matched to a gene; V was cut back by 1 base and J by 2 bases. CDR1 and CDR2 from the germline V gene are LNHDA and SQIVND (reference sequence). The CDR3 loop is CASSIVAGAYNEQFF. As DNA, the CDR3 is TGTGCCAGTAGTATAGTAGCGGGAGCCTACAATGAGCAGTTCTTC.

V usage is TRBV12-5 and J usage is TRBJ1-4, with TRBD1 as a possible D gene (6 bases). The CDR3 is made up of 12 amino acids. V was shortened by 3 bases and J by 15 bases, with 14 bases between the two germline ends. CDR1 and CDR2 (germline): LGHNT, FRNRAP. The CDR3, as DNA: TGTGCTAGTGGTTTTGGACAGATGGAAGTGTTTTTT. It is translated as CASGFGQMEVFF.